The 25 T cell receptor beta chains below all came from one sample that was sequenced in a study of CD8 T cells in ankylosing spondylitis. General observations from the study: What seemed typical of ankylosing spondylitis blood was a TCR beta motif built from roughly 8 highly homologous variants.

These TCRs are of unknown antigen specificity. TCRdb re-analysed the 5' RACE reads in MiXCR, keeping a single row per CDR3 protein. The table shows some 840,000 distinct CDR3 sequences, with about 10% occurring only once. The specimen sequenced was blood, either unsorted or a sorted T cell fraction (not recorded which). All receptors derive from a male donor with ankylosing spondylitis.

The V call is TRBV12-5, the J call TRBJ2-1, with 9 positions matching TRBD2. The length of the CDR3 is 15 residues. V trimming: 7 bases; J trimming: 8 bases; junction bases outside the gene matches: 12. CDR1 is LGHNT, CDR2 FRNRAP, per germline. This CDR3 is CASARGLADRDEQFF. The CDR3 DNA reads TGTGCTAGTGCCCGGGGACTAGCTGATCGGGATGAGCAGTTCTTC.

CDR3 coding DNA: TGTGCCAGCAGTGCCGTTCTAGCGGGAATTTACAATGAGCAGTTCTTC. Encoded protein: CASSAVLAGIYNEQFF. V is TRBV12-3 or TRBV12-4 and J is TRBJ2-1; TRBD2 matches at 9 bases. The CDR3 contains 16 residues. Trimming cost V 5 bases and J 4 bases; bases outside gene matches: 9.

This clonotype turned up a few times. This chain links TRBV27 with TRBJ2-1; possibly TRBD2 for D (6 bases). This CDR3 has 12 amino acids. V was pared by 9 bases and J by 9 bases, with 15 bases between. Looked up from germline, CDR1 is MNHEY and CDR2 is SMNVEV (reference sequence). The CDR3 is CASTGRIGEQFF. In nucleotides, the CDR3 is TGTGCCAGTACCGGGAGAATCGGTGAGCAGTTCTTC.

This clonotype was recorded a few times. This chain's CDR3 is CSARNMGRGNTEAFF. CDR3 DNA: TGCAGTGCTAGGAACATGGGGCGGGGGAACACTGAAGCTTTCTTT. The rearrangement joins TRBV20-1 to TRBJ1-1; the D gene is possibly TRBD1 (5 bases). Germline-derived CDR1 and CDR2 are DFQATT and SNEGSKA (reference sequence). Trimming removed 3 bases at V and 1 base at J, with 15 bases between. The CDR3 totals 15 residues.

The rearrangement uses TRBV7-2 and TRBJ2-5; 9 bases agree with TRBD1. The germline V gene has CDR1 SGHTA and CDR2 FQGNSA. Losses at the gene ends were 5 bases for V and 5 bases for J; bases not matched to a gene: 12. This CDR3 region has 16 residues. CDR3 in amino acids: CASSVSRDRVRETQYF. In DNA form, the CDR3 reads TGTGCCAGCAGCGTTTCCCGGGACAGGGTCCGGGAGACCCAGTACTTC.

This chain joins TRBV20-1 and TRBJ2-1, with D uncertain. The germline V and J ends were trimmed by 6 bases and 3 bases, with 18 bases remaining between them. Germline values: CDR1 DFQATT, CDR2 SNEGSKA (reference sequence). This CDR3 region has 15 residues. The CDR3 DNA sequence: TGCAGTGCCAACGAAGCGCTACGTGGCTACAATGAGCAGTTCTTC. As protein: CSANEALRGYNEQFF.

This clonotype was detected a few times. This CDR3 reads CASSPRTGYTGELFF. In DNA, the CDR3 is TGTGCCAGCAGCCCAAGGACAGGGTATACCGGGGAGCTGTTTTTT. The V call is TRBV9, the J call TRBJ2-2; 8 positions match TRBD1. CDR1 is SGDLS, CDR2 YYNGEE, per germline. The CDR3 covers 15 residues. Losses at the gene ends were 4 bases for V and 5 bases for J; bases not matched to a gene: 7.

This chain connects TRBV7-2 to TRBJ2-1; tentative D call: TRBD1 (5 bases). Deletions cut 3 bases from V and 6 bases from J, with 12 bases between. This CDR3 comprises 14 residues. Germline assignment: CDR1 SGHTA and CDR2 FQGNSA. This CDR3 is CASSFRWGVNEQFF. Written as DNA, the CDR3 is TGTGCCAGCAGCTTCCGCTGGGGCGTCAATGAGCAGTTCTTC.

The V call is TRBV15, the J call TRBJ1-4; D not resolved. Germline V gene sequence: CDR1 LNHNV, CDR2 YYDKDF (reference sequence). The CDR3 has 13 amino acids. V was clipped by 0 bases and J by 6 bases, with 5 bases between them. This CDR3 is CATSRDTYEKLFF. The CDR3 nucleotides are TGTGCCACCAGCAGAGATACTTATGAAAAACTGTTTTTT. Full variable domain (outside the CDR3, taken from reference TRBV15 and TRBJ1-4): DAMVIQNPRYQVTQFGKPVTLSCSQTLNHNVMYWYQQKSSQAPKLLFHYYDKDFNNEADTPDNFQSRRPNTSFCFLDIRSPGLGDTAMYLCATSRDTYEKLFFGSGTQLSVL.

The chain carries TRBV4-3 and TRBJ2-7, with 11 bases lining up with TRBD1. Looked up from germline, CDR1 is LGHNA and CDR2 is YSLEER. The CDR3 is 14 amino acids. Losses at the gene ends were 3 bases for V and 3 bases for J; bases not matched to a gene: 1. DNA for the CDR3: TGCGCCAGCAGCCAGGGACAGGGGGACTACGAGCAGTACTTC. Translating gives CASSQGQGDYEQYF.

The CDR3 here is CSANGGADYGYTF. The DNA of the CDR3 is TGCAGTGCTAATGGGGGCGCTGACTATGGCTACACCTTC. The chain uses TRBV20-1 and TRBJ1-2; TRBD1 might be the D (6 bases). The V and J ends lost 4 bases and 3 bases respectively, with 12 bases between them. Germline CDR1 is DFQATT and CDR2 is SNEGSKA (reference sequence). The CDR3 covers 13 residues.

Only a few counts were recorded for this clonotype. The chain couples TRBV7-2 to TRBJ1-4; the match to TRBD1 covers 9 bases. The length of the CDR3 is 15 residues. CDR1 is SGHTA, CDR2 FQGNSA, per germline. V dropped 3 bases and J dropped 7; count of bases not matched to a gene: 6. The CDR3: CASSFQTGGGEKLFF. Written as DNA, the CDR3 is TGTGCCAGCAGCTTTCAGACAGGGGGTGGTGAAAAACTGTTTTTT.

The J gene is TRBJ2-1, the V gene TRBV20-1, with 9 bases that match TRBD2. The germline CDR1 and CDR2 sequences are DFQATT and SNEGSKA (reference sequence). Trimming cost V 5 bases and J 0 bases; bases outside gene matches: 8. The CDR3 is made up of 16 amino acids. CDR3: CSAGVRREGSYNEQFF. CDR3 nucleotide sequence: TGCAGTGCTGGAGTAAGGCGGGAGGGCTCCTACAATGAGCAGTTCTTC.

The rearrangement joins TRBV27 to TRBJ1-1, with D uncertain. V lost 1 base and J 3 bases, leaving 9 bases between the germline ends. CDR3 size: 14 residues. Germline V gene data show CDR1 as MNHEY and CDR2 as SMNVEV (reference sequence). CDR3 sequence reads: CASSLYRRDTEAFF. CDR3 DNA: TGTGCCAGCAGTTTATATAGGAGGGACACTGAAGCTTTCTTT.

The chain carries TRBV18 and TRBJ1-3; tentatively, D is TRBD1 (5 bases). Germline V gene sequence: CDR1 KGHSH, CDR2 LQKENI. This CDR3 is built from 16 residues. With 6 bases removed from V and 0 bases from J, the gap between germline ends came to 15 bases. The CDR3 reads CASSPRQRPSGNTIYF. DNA for the CDR3: TGTGCCAGCTCGCCTCGACAGCGACCCTCTGGAAACACCATATATTTT.

This clonotype was counted at least ten times. This sequence joins TRBV7-2 and TRBJ2-7; tentatively, D is TRBD1 (5 bases). From germline, CDR1 is SGHTA and CDR2 FQGNSA. The V and J ends lost 4 bases and 1 base respectively, with 11 bases between them. CDR3 length equals 14 residues. The CDR3, as DNA: TGTGCCAGCAGCTCACAGGACACTTCCTACGAGCAGTACTTC. Its protein product is CASSSQDTSYEQYF.

V is TRBV7-2 and J is TRBJ2-3, with 11 bases fitting TRBD2. V lost 4 bases to trimming and J lost 5 bases; unmatched junction nucleotides: 5. This CDR3 is built from 15 residues. Germline CDR1 and CDR2: SGHTA and FQGNSA. The CDR3 spells CASSSPTSGIDTQYF. DNA for the CDR3: TGTGCCAGCAGCTCACCGACTAGCGGGATAGATACGCAGTATTTT. Together with reference TRBV7-2 and TRBJ2-3, the CDR3 gives the full variable domain: GAGVSQSPSNKVTEKGKDVELRCDPISGHTALYWYRQSLGQGLEFLIYFQGNSAPDKSGLPSDRFSAERTGGSVSTLTIQRTQQEDSAVYLCASSSPTSGIDTQYFGPGTRLTVL.

This clonotype showed up just a few times. The chain joins TRBV7-3 to TRBJ2-3; D may be TRBD1 (5 bases). CDR1 and CDR2 (germline): SGHTA, FQGTGA. Trimming cost V 2 bases and J 1 base, with 13 bases left between them. CDR3 size: 16 residues. The CDR3 DNA reads TGTGCCAGCAGCTTATGGGCCCAAGGGGGCACAGATACGCAGTATTTT. It encodes CASSLWAQGGTDTQYF.

This chain connects TRBV7-8 to TRBJ1-2; a possible D gene is TRBD1 (5 bases). The CDR3 has 14 residues. V lost 5 bases and J lost 7, with 17 bases in between. Germline V gene lookup returns CDR1 SGHVS and CDR2 FQNEAQ. The CDR3 DNA reads TGTGCCAGCAGCCGGGGACCCGGCCCTCCTGGCTACACCTTC. Protein sequence: CASSRGPGPPGYTF. The entire variable domain, with the rest obtained from reference TRBV7-8 and TRBJ1-2, is as follows: GAGVSQSPRYKVAKRGQDVALRCDPISGHVSLFWYQQALGQGPEFLTYFQNEAQLDKSGLPSDRFFAERPEGSVSTLKIQRTQQEDSAVYLCASSRGPGPPGYTFGSGTRLTVV.

This clonotype was seen ten or more times. The chain employs TRBV12-3 or TRBV12-4 and TRBJ1-2; D remains unclear. The V and J ends lost 2 bases and 4 bases respectively, with 8 bases between them. The CDR3 is 13 residues long. As DNA, the CDR3 is TGTGCCAGCAGTTTACTCGGTCTCTATGGCTACACCTTC. The encoded protein is CASSLLGLYGYTF.

In its sample, this clonotype was seen many times. The J gene is TRBJ2-5, the V gene TRBV20-1, with TRBD2 matching over 8 bases. The CDR3 length is 13 residues. Trimming at V came to 2 bases and at J to 4 bases, leaving 3 bases not matched to a gene. Per the germline V gene, CDR1 is DFQATT and CDR2 is SNEGSKA (reference sequence). In DNA form, the CDR3 reads TGCAGTGCTAGAAGCGGGGGCGCAGAGACCCAGTACTTC. Protein sequence: CSARSGGAETQYF.

This chain uses TRBV28 with TRBJ2-7, with 8 bases aligning to TRBD2. The CDR3 extends over 16 amino acids. V lost 4 bases to trimming and J lost 6 bases; unmatched junction nucleotides: 14. The germline V gene encodes CDR1 MDHEN and CDR2 SYDVKM. The CDR3 here is CASSSREGTSMGEQYF. The CDR3, as DNA: TGTGCCAGCAGTTCCCGGGAGGGGACTAGTATGGGCGAGCAGTACTTC.

This chain uses TRBV9 with TRBJ2-7; the D gene could be TRBD1 or TRBD2 (5 bases each). This CDR3 has 15 amino acids. The germline CDR1 and CDR2 sequences are SGDLS and YYNGEE. Trimming removed 2 bases at V and 2 bases at J, with 14 bases between. This CDR3 is CASSVTGQPAYEQYF. CDR3 coding DNA: TGTGCCAGCAGCGTCACGGGGCAGCCAGCCTACGAGCAGTACTTC.

This clonotype was counted between two and nine times. The chain joins TRBV20-1 to TRBJ2-1; TRBD2 matches 9 bases. Germline CDR1 reads DFQATT; CDR2 reads SNEGSKA (reference sequence). J lost 7 bases, V lost 8 bases, and 12 bases had no gene match. The CDR3 totals 14 residues. The CDR3 DNA reads TGCAGTCCACAGGCGGGGGGGCCCTTGAATGAGCAGTTCTTC. The encoded protein is CSPQAGGPLNEQFF.

This clonotype came up a few times. The V gene is TRBV12-3 or TRBV12-4, the J gene TRBJ2-3; D gene ambiguous. This CDR3 is built from 14 residues. V was cut by 3 bases and J by 5 bases, with 12 bases left in between. The CDR3 loop is CASSFVWIKDTQYF. The CDR3 DNA follows: TGTGCCAGCAGTTTTGTGTGGATCAAAGATACGCAGTATTTT.